These 32 T cell receptor beta chains were sequenced from one sample in a study of T-cell memory formation after mild COVID-19. Via MiXCR, TCRdb re-called the 5' RACE reads, giving one row per CDR3 protein. In the table there are hundreds of thousands of distinct CDR3 sequences, around 20% of which are singletons. The sample was PBMCs or a T cell subset sorted from them (not recorded which). Receptor source: an adult woman who had mild COVID-19 (a few samples of this study predate the infection). Cell type and time point are not known.

The chain recombines TRBV19 with TRBJ1-6, with D unresolved. Germline-derived CDR1 and CDR2 are LNHDA and SQIVND (reference sequence). V was shortened by 7 bases and J by 9 bases, with 10 bases between the two germline ends. CDR3 size: 12 residues. As DNA, the CDR3 is TGTGCCAGTAAGGAGGGAACTTCACCCCTCCACTTT. Amino acids: CASKEGTSPLHF.

This clonotype has more than one count but fewer than ten. The rearrangement uses TRBV20-1 and TRBJ1-1; no firm D call. Germline V gene data show CDR1 as DFQATT and CDR2 as SNEGSKA (reference sequence). CDR3 size: 12 residues. With 3 bases removed from V and 10 bases from J, the gap between germline ends came to 15 bases. The DNA of the CDR3 is TGCAGTGCTAGGCGGGAGTCCGGCGGAGCTTTCTTT. Its translation is CSARRESGGAFF.

The chain employs TRBV5-5 and TRBJ1-1; D gene ambiguous. The CDR3 length is 12 residues. The germline V gene has CDR1 SGHKS and CDR2 YYEKEE (reference sequence). Trimming cost V 0 bases and J 7 bases, with 7 bases left between them. The CDR3 region is CASSLVKGEAFF. CDR3 DNA sequence: TGTGCCAGCAGCTTGGTAAAGGGTGAAGCTTTCTTT. Using reference TRBV5-5 and TRBJ1-1 for the parts outside the CDR3, the full variable domain is DAGVTQSPTHLIKTRGQQVTLRCSPISGHKSVSWYQQVLGQGPQFIFQYYEKEERGRGNFPDRFSARQFPNYSSELNVNALLLGDSALYLCASSLVKGEAFFGQGTRLTVV.

V usage is TRBV12-3 or TRBV12-4 and J usage is TRBJ2-3; D may be TRBD2 (6 bases). The CDR3 extends over 13 amino acids. The germline V and J ends were trimmed by 2 bases and 10 bases, with 13 bases remaining between them. The CDR3 DNA reads as TGTGCCAGCAGTTTATCTTACGGGGGTCCGCAGTATTTT. Protein: CASSLSYGGPQYF.

This clonotype has a handful of counts. V gene TRBV14 combines with J gene TRBJ2-7; no clear D. This CDR3 contains 15 residues. The V and J ends lost 1 base and 5 bases respectively, with 15 bases between them. Germline V CDR1 and CDR2: SGHDN, FVKESK. DNA of the CDR3: TGTGCCAGCAGCCAAGCCGCTCACGGGCTTCACGAGCAGTACTTC. Translation: CASSQAAHGLHEQYF.

Many counts were recorded for this clonotype. The chain recombines TRBV5-1 with TRBJ2-1; D remains ambiguous. CDR1 and CDR2 from the germline V gene are SGHRS and YFSETQ. V lost 1 base and J lost 0, with 8 bases in between. The CDR3 totals 15 residues. The CDR3: CASSLRQSSYNEQFF. In DNA form, the CDR3 reads TGCGCCAGCAGCTTGAGGCAGAGCTCCTACAATGAGCAGTTCTTC.

This clonotype was observed a handful of times. J is TRBJ2-3 and V is TRBV27, with a possible D match to TRBD2 (6 bases). Per the germline V gene, CDR1 is MNHEY and CDR2 is SMNVEV (reference sequence). The CDR3 consists of 14 residues. V was pared by 5 bases and J by 0 bases, with 9 bases between. The chain's CDR3 is CASSIGTSTDTQYF. CDR3 in DNA: TGTGCCAGCAGTATTGGGACTAGCACAGATACGCAGTATTTT.

The chain combines TRBV29-1 with TRBJ1-1; D not resolved. V was shortened by 6 bases and J by 3 bases, with 11 bases between the two germline ends. Germline V gives CDR1 SQVTM, CDR2 ANQGSEA. The CDR3 extends over 12 amino acids. CDR3 sequence reads: CSVEDSYTEAFF. CDR3 nucleotide sequence: TGCAGCGTCGAGGACTCCTACACTGAAGCTTTCTTT.

This clonotype was seen only a few times. The chain has TRBV28 and TRBJ2-1, with 8 nucleotides matching TRBD1. The J segment lost 4 bases and the V segment lost 7 bases, leaving 9 bases of the junction unmatched. From germline, CDR1 is MDHEN and CDR2 SYDVKM. The CDR3 spans 15 residues. The CDR3 protein is CASTPLDRGYNEQFF. The CDR3, as DNA: TGTGCCAGCACGCCCCTAGACAGGGGATACAATGAGCAGTTCTTC.

The sample holds one count of this clonotype. The chain joins TRBV20-1 to TRBJ1-1; possibly TRBD1 for D (6 bases). This CDR3 is built from 13 residues. From germline, CDR1 is DFQATT and CDR2 SNEGSKA (reference sequence). The germline V and J ends were trimmed by 6 bases and 1 base, with 12 bases remaining between them. The CDR3 sequence: CSARGTSNTEAFF. Here the CDR3 DNA reads TGCAGTGCCAGGGGCACTTCGAACACTGAAGCTTTCTTT.

The chain has TRBV20-1 and TRBJ2-1; 7 bases map to TRBD2. Germline V gene lookup returns CDR1 DFQATT and CDR2 SNEGSKA (reference sequence). The CDR3 runs 15 residues. V was clipped by 6 bases and J by 0 bases; unmatched bases: 8. The CDR3 DNA is TGCAGTGCGAGGGTCCGGGGGGACTCCTACAATGAGCAGTTCTTC. It yields the protein CSARVRGDSYNEQFF.

Only a few counts were recorded for this clonotype. The chain joins TRBV7-9 to TRBJ2-1; 11 positions match TRBD2. CDR3 size: 17 residues. CDR1 is SEHNR and CDR2 is FQNEAQ in the germline V gene (reference sequence). J was trimmed by 3 bases and V by 2 bases; bases with no gene match: 6. CDR3 sequence reads: CASSLFSSGRSYNEQFF. The CDR3 DNA is TGTGCCAGCAGCTTATTTTCTAGCGGGAGGAGCTACAATGAGCAGTTCTTC.

Only a few counts were recorded for this clonotype. The chain carries TRBV7-9 and TRBJ1-2; 7 bases match TRBD1. With 6 bases clipped from V and 8 bases from J, the junction kept 9 bases outside the gene matches. The CDR3 length is 13 residues. Germline V gives CDR1 SEHNR, CDR2 FQNEAQ (reference sequence). DNA of the CDR3: TGTGCCAGCAGGCCCCGGGACAGTAGCGGCTACACCTTC. It translates to CASRPRDSSGYTF. The whole variable domain, remainder taken from reference TRBV7-9 and TRBJ1-2, is DTGVSQNPRHKITKRGQNVTFRCDPISEHNRLYWYRQTLGQGPEFLTYFQNEAQLEKSRLLSDRFSAERPKGSFSTLEIQRTEQGDSAMYLCASRPRDSSGYTFGSGTRLTVV.

This clonotype was recorded a few times. The J gene is TRBJ2-5, the V gene TRBV7-6; D unclear. The CDR3 has 13 amino acids. Trimming shortened V by 0 bases and J by 2 bases, and 4 bases separated the two germline ends. The germline V gene has CDR1 SGHVS and CDR2 FNYEAQ. This CDR3 is CASSLARQETQYF. The CDR3 nucleotides read TGTGCCAGCAGCTTAGCCCGACAAGAGACCCAGTACTTC. Based on the CDR3 plus reference TRBV7-6 and TRBJ2-5, the full variable domain is GAGVSQSPRYKVTKRGQDVALRCDPISGHVSLYWYRQALGQGPEFLTYFNYEAQQDKSGLPNDRFSAERPEGSISTLTIQRTEQRDSAMYRCASSLARQETQYFGPGTRLLVL.

This clonotype was observed a few times. This chain uses TRBV24-1 with TRBJ2-1; D unresolved. Germline values: CDR1 KGHDR, CDR2 SFDVKD. The germline V and J ends were trimmed by 5 bases and 8 bases, with 6 bases remaining between them. This CDR3 region has 11 residues. The CDR3 nucleotides read TGTGCCACCAGTGGTGGGGATGAGCAGTTCTTC. Amino acids: CATSGGDEQFF.

This chain connects TRBV2 to TRBJ1-6, with no clear D. Trimming removed 9 bases from V and 10 bases from J, with 19 bases in between. Per germline, CDR1 SNHLY and CDR2 FYNNEI. The CDR3 spans 14 residues. CDR3 in DNA: TGTGCCAGACGGACGACTCTTTACGGATCACCCCTCCACTTT. Its translation is CARRTTLYGSPLHF.

V gene TRBV9 combines with J gene TRBJ2-1, with 13 bases that match TRBD2. Germline values: CDR1 SGDLS, CDR2 YYNGEE. The CDR3 contains 15 residues. J gave up 9 bases and V 3 bases, and 6 bases lay outside the gene matches. The DNA for the CDR3 is TGTGCCAGCAGCGGAGGGACTAGCGGGGCACTTGAGCAGTTCTTC. Its translation is CASSGGTSGALEQFF. The full variable domain, completed using reference TRBV9 and TRBJ2-1, is DSGVTQTPKHLITATGQRVTLRCSPRSGDLSVYWYQQSLDQGLQFLIQYYNGEERAKGNILERFSAQQFPDLHSELNLSSLELGDSALYFCASSGGTSGALEQFFGPGTRLTVL.

The chain joins TRBV12-3 or TRBV12-4 to TRBJ2-7; no clear D gene. CDR3 length: 14 residues. V was clipped by 2 bases and J by 5 bases, with 13 bases between them. CDR3 in amino acids: CASSLSVLKDEQYF. The CDR3 bases are TGTGCCAGCAGTTTATCCGTTCTAAAGGACGAGCAGTACTTC.

This chain links TRBV7-9 with TRBJ2-7; tentatively, D is TRBD1 (6 bases). CDR3 length: 15 residues. Germline values: CDR1 SEHNR, CDR2 FQNEAQ (reference sequence). Trimming took 4 bases from V and 4 from J, leaving 17 bases between them. The DNA of the CDR3 is TGTGCCAGCAGCTCCGGTGGGGGCAGTTCATACGAGCAGTACTTC. Encoded protein: CASSSGGGSSYEQYF.

This clonotype was observed many times. The chain couples TRBV6-1 to TRBJ2-1; 12 nucleotides align to TRBD1. The CDR3 is made up of 13 amino acids. The V gene's germline CDR1 is MNHNS and CDR2 SASEGT. The V gene end was trimmed by 8 bases and the J gene end by 5 bases; junction bases not matched to a gene: 1. CDR3 nucleotides: TGTGCCAGCCGGGACAGGGGGCACAATGAGCAGTTCTTC. Its protein product is CASRDRGHNEQFF.

In its sample, this clonotype was seen a few times. CDR3 bases: TGTGCCAGCAGCCCCCAGGACAGGGCCTACGAGCAGTACTTC. This sequence encodes CASSPQDRAYEQYF. The rearrangement uses TRBV7-9 and TRBJ2-7, with 8 bases fitting TRBD1. With V trimmed by 5 bases and J by 2 bases, 5 bases remained unmatched. Per germline, CDR1 SEHNR and CDR2 FQNEAQ (reference sequence). The CDR3 runs to 14 residues.

The V and J genes are TRBV29-1 and TRBJ2-1; D is unclear. The V gene lost 0 bases and the J gene lost 4 bases, with 19 bases spanning the gap. CDR1 and CDR2 (germline): SQVTM, ANQGSEA. The CDR3 is made up of 17 amino acids. The CDR3 reads CSVEESSATLFYNEQFF. CDR3 DNA: TGCAGCGTTGAAGAAAGCTCGGCTACCTTATTTTACAATGAGCAGTTCTTC.

This clonotype was seen a handful of times. The chain joins TRBV5-1 to TRBJ1-6; D is undetermined. V was clipped by 0 bases and J by 0 bases, with 10 bases between them. This CDR3 has 17 amino acids. Germline V lookup: CDR1 SGHRS, CDR2 YFSETQ. The CDR3, as DNA: TGCGCCAGCAGCTTGGTTTCAATAAGCTCCTATAATTCACCCCTCCACTTT. Residues: CASSLVSISSYNSPLHF.

This clonotype has only a few counts. The rearrangement joins TRBV7-9 to TRBJ2-7, with D unclear. V gave up 0 bases and J gave up 6 bases, with 9 bases separating them. This CDR3 has 13 residues. Germline loops: CDR1 SEHNR, CDR2 FQNEAQ (reference sequence). CDR3 in DNA: TGTGCCAGCAGCTTAGCGTCCTCTCGCGAGCAGTACTTC. Residues: CASSLASSREQYF.

The genes are TRBV20-1 and TRBJ2-5, with a weak D call TRBD1 (6 bases). Trimming left V 0 bases short and J 4 bases short, with 15 bases between. The CDR3 sequence is 15 residues long. Per germline, CDR1 DFQATT and CDR2 SNEGSKA (reference sequence). CDR3 region: CSARDWKGGRETQYF. The CDR3 region has the DNA TGCAGTGCTAGAGATTGGAAAGGGGGACGAGAGACCCAGTACTTC.

This clonotype was picked up many times. J is TRBJ2-3 and V is TRBV7-9; 8 bases fit TRBD2. The germline gives CDR1 SEHNR, CDR2 FQNEAQ (reference sequence). CDR3 length: 17 residues. V shed 1 base, J shed 3 bases, and the junction held 9 bases outside the gene matches. The CDR3 protein is CASSLGETGGRTDTQYF. In nucleotides, the CDR3 is TGTGCCAGCAGCTTAGGGGAGACAGGCGGGAGGACAGATACGCAGTATTTT.

This clonotype occurred a few times. This chain connects TRBV20-1 to TRBJ2-7; 9 nucleotides agree with TRBD1. Trimming took 0 bases from V and 4 from J; bases not matched to a gene: 16. The CDR3 totals 18 residues. The germline gives CDR1 DFQATT, CDR2 SNEGSKA (reference sequence). This chain's CDR3 is CSARDWDRVSPSTYEQYF. The CDR3 DNA is TGCAGTGCTAGAGATTGGGACAGGGTCTCACCGTCCACGTACGAGCAGTACTTC.

This clonotype was seen more than once but under ten times. The rearrangement joins TRBV4-1 to TRBJ2-5, with a weak D call TRBD1 (6 bases). In germline, CDR1 is MGHRA, CDR2 YSYEKL. V lost 4 bases to trimming and J lost 4 bases, with 16 bases between them. The CDR3 sequence is 15 residues long. CDR3 sequence (DNA): TGCGCCAGCAGCCTCTCCGACAGGTATGGAGAGACCCAGTACTTC. It is translated as CASSLSDRYGETQYF.

This clonotype occurred a few times. The chain carries TRBV27 and TRBJ2-1, with D perhaps TRBD1 (7 bases). This CDR3 comprises 16 residues. CDR1 and CDR2 (germline): MNHEY, SMNVEV (reference sequence). V dropped 6 bases and J dropped 4 bases, with 19 bases sitting between them. The CDR3 nucleotides read TGTGCCAGCAGCCCGGGAGAACAGGGGCATTACAATGAGCAGTTCTTC. As protein: CASSPGEQGHYNEQFF.

The chain employs TRBV20-1 and TRBJ1-4, with D perhaps TRBD1 (5 bases). Deletions cut 2 bases from V and 1 base from J, with 11 bases between. Germline CDR1 reads DFQATT; CDR2 reads SNEGSKA (reference sequence). This CDR3 contains 15 residues. CDR3 region: CSARTPGQTNEKLFF. As DNA, the CDR3 is TGCAGTGCTAGAACGCCGGGGCAAACTAATGAAAAACTGTTTTTT.

The V gene is TRBV4-3, the J gene TRBJ1-6; D uncertain. The CDR3 spans 18 residues. Trimming took off 0 bases at V and 0 bases at J, with 12 bases between the two ends. CDR1 LGHNA and CDR2 YSLEER come from the germline V gene. The CDR3 loop is CASSQEVLLSSYNSPLHF. The CDR3 nucleotides are TGCGCCAGCAGCCAAGAAGTGTTGCTTAGCTCCTATAATTCACCCCTCCACTTT.

The chain has TRBV4-3 and TRBJ1-2, with 12 nucleotides matching TRBD1. J gave up 8 bases and V 2 bases, and 9 bases lay outside the gene matches. Looked up from germline, CDR1 is LGHNA and CDR2 is YSLEER. The CDR3 runs to 16 residues. CDR3: CASSQPAGQGAEGYTF. CDR3 sequence (DNA): TGCGCCAGCAGCCAACCAGCGGGACAGGGGGCGGAAGGCTACACCTTC.